These T cell receptor beta chains were read from a single sample in a study of patients and donors after allogeneic stem cell transplantation. Each CDR3 protein is one row after TCRdb ran MiXCR on the RT-PCR reads. The sample yields 900,000 to 1,000,000 distinct CDR3 sequences, approximately 19% seen once. Sequenced: blood, either unsorted or a sorted T cell fraction (not recorded which). The receptors come from a human donor who was either an allogeneic HSCT recipient or a stem cell or donor lymphocyte infusion donor (not recorded which). It is not recorded whose cells these are; they may come from a transplant donor. The CDR3 runs from the conserved cysteine through the conserved F or W. Each record gives: D gene, J gene, V gene, clone size, CDR3 protein, CDR3 DNA. A D gene is named only where the DNA matches it firmly. The size field is filled for only some rows; it gives once, few, many or a size class.

. | TRBJ2-7 | TRBV6-5 | few | CAGTASYEQYF | TGTGCGGGGACCGCCTCCTACGAGCAGTACTTC
. | TRBJ2-7 | TRBV20-1 | . | CSAREQGFDEQYF | TGCAGTGCTAGAGAGCAGGGGTTCGACGAGCAGTACTTC
. | TRBJ2-5 | TRBV4-2 | . | CASSSRLGVGNQETQYF | TGTGCCAGCAGCTCCCGGCTAGGGGTGGGGAATCAAGAGACCCAGTACTTC
TRBD2 | TRBJ2-3 | TRBV5-1 | . | CATQKLAGVGDTQYF | TGCGCCACCCAAAAACTAGCGGGAGTCGGAGATACGCAGTATTTT
TRBD1 | TRBJ1-6 | TRBV30 | . | CAWSDRVKLITFPPLHF | TGTGCCTGGAGCGACAGGGTAAAGCTTATCACGTTTCCACCCCTCCACTTT
. | TRBJ2-1 | TRBV24-1 | few | CATSDLRTGDYNEQFF | TGTGCCACCAGTGATTTGCGGACGGGGGACTACAATGAGCAGTTCTTC
TRBD2 | TRBJ2-7 | TRBV12-3/TRBV12-4 | . | CASSLGGTINF | TGTGCCAGCAGTTTAGGGGGGACTATCAACTTC
. | TRBJ2-2 | TRBV7-4 | . | CASSPWESTGELFF | TGTGCCAGCAGCCCATGGGAGAGCACCGGGGAGCTGTTTTTT
. | TRBJ1-2 | TRBV29-1 | . | CSVQGPNYGYTF | TGCAGCGTTCAGGGGCCGAACTATGGCTACACCTTC
. | TRBJ2-7 | TRBV5-1 | few | CASSGPRDTLFTYEQYF | TGCGCCAGCAGCGGACCCCGGGACACCCTTTTCACCTACGAGCAGTACTTC
. | TRBJ2-1 | TRBV6-5 | few | CASSSAGGQGKTHEQFF | TGTGCCAGCAGTTCAGCAGGTGGGCAGGGTAAAACCCATGAGCAGTTCTTC
TRBD2 | TRBJ2-2 | TRBV12-3/TRBV12-4 | few | CATTPVGTSRITGELFF | TGTGCTACAACCCCGGTGGGGACTAGTCGTATCACCGGGGAGCTGTTTTTT
. | TRBJ2-2 | TRBV5-5 | . | CASSLEWADPVSGELFF | TGTGCCAGCAGCTTGGAGTGGGCGGACCCCGTGTCCGGGGAGCTGTTTTTT
. | TRBJ2-1 | TRBV20-1 | . | CSARDGLAAYNEQFF | TGCAGTGCTAGAGATGGGCTAGCCGCTTACAATGAGCAGTTCTTC
TRBD2 | TRBJ2-3 | TRBV25-1 | few | CASGDGTSGITDTQYF | TGTGCCAGCGGTGATGGGACTAGCGGGATCACAGATACGCAGTATTTT
. | TRBJ1-3 | TRBV12-3/TRBV12-4 | . | CASSPGGGSGNTIYF | TGTGCCAGCAGTCCGGGGGGCGGCTCTGGAAACACCATATATTTT
TRBD2 | TRBJ2-1 | TRBV5-1 | few | CASNSAGGYNEQFF | TGCGCCAGCAACTCAGCGGGAGGATATAATGAGCAGTTCTTC
. | TRBJ2-2 | TRBV24-1 | few | CATSDRTVRGELFF | TGTGCCACCAGTGATAGGACAGTTCGCGGGGAGCTGTTTTTT
. | TRBJ1-1 | TRBV29-1 | . | CSVESPTRANTEAFF | TGCAGCGTTGAAAGCCCCACGAGGGCGAACACTGAAGCTTTCTTT
. | TRBJ1-5 | TRBV6-5 | few | CASSYGFGAGNQPQHF | TGTGCCAGCAGTTACGGTTTCGGGGCAGGCAATCAGCCCCAGCATTTT
. | TRBJ2-3 | TRBV6-2/TRBV6-3 | few | CASSRGGRTDTQYF | TGTGCCAGCAGCAGAGGGGGGCGGACAGATACGCAGTATTTT